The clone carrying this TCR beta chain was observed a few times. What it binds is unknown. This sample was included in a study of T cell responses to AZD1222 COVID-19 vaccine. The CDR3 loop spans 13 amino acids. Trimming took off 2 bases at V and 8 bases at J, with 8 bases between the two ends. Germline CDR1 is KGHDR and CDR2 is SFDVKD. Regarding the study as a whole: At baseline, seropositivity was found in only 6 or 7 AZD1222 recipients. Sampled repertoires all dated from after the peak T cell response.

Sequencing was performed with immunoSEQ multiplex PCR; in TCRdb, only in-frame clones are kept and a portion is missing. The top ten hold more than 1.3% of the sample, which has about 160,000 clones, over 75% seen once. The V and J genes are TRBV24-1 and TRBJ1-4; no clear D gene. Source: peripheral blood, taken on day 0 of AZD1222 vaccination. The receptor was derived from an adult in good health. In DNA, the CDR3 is TGTGCCACCAGTGATTCCCCGAACGAAAAACTGTTTTTT. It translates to CATSDSPNEKLFF.